This passage covers 21 T cell receptor beta chains from one sample sequenced in a study of blood T cells in healthy people across ages. It was with a sample-barcoded 5' primer and a J-beta primer mix that a second PCR of roughly 6 to 11 cycles was run. Using its own MiXCR run on the 5' RACE reads, TCRdb lists one record per CDR3 protein. The repertoire has about 720,000 distinct CDR3 sequences, approximately 25% of them found once; the top ten carry 3% to 4.5%. These data were also reused for a study on T cells of mothers and their children.

The sample comprised blood. The receptors come from a boy between 10 and 17 years old in good health.

The chain combines TRBV6-1 with TRBJ1-5; 10 bases agree with TRBD1. Germline assignment: CDR1 MNHNS and CDR2 SASEGT. CDR3 length: 16 amino acids. The ends lost 0 bases at V and 5 bases at J; junction bases unmatched: 4. CDR3: CASSEASGTGDQPQHF. DNA of the CDR3: TGTGCCAGCAGTGAAGCTTCCGGGACAGGGGATCAGCCCCAGCATTTT.

This chain links TRBV7-9 with TRBJ1-1; 7 bases line up with TRBD1. The V gene end was trimmed by 7 bases and the J gene end by 2 bases; junction bases not matched to a gene: 4. Looked up from germline, CDR1 is SEHNR and CDR2 is FQNEAQ (reference sequence). The CDR3 runs 13 residues. CDR3 in amino acids: CASNHRGNTEAFF. For the CDR3, the DNA is TGTGCCAGCAACCACAGGGGTAACACTGAAGCTTTCTTT.

This clonotype was counted a few times. The chain links TRBV5-1 to TRBJ2-1; 8 bases match TRBD2. The V and J ends lost 4 bases and 5 bases, in that order; junction bases with no gene match: 11. There are 16 residues in the CDR3. In germline, CDR1 is SGHRS, CDR2 YFSETQ. CDR3 residues: CASSGGRAGAHNEQFF. Here the CDR3 DNA reads TGCGCCAGCAGCGGGGGACGAGCGGGGGCCCACAATGAGCAGTTCTTC. The full variable domain, completed using reference TRBV5-1 and TRBJ2-1, is KAGVTQTPRYLIKTRGQQVTLSCSPISGHRSVSWYQQTPGQGLQFLFEYFSETQRNKGNFPGRFSGRQFSNSRSEMNVSTLELGDSALYLCASSGGRAGAHNEQFFGPGTRLTVL.

This clonotype was recorded a few times. This rearrangement joins TRBV7-9 to TRBJ1-3; possibly TRBD1 for D (5 bases). The length of the CDR3 is 15 residues. V lost 5 bases and J lost 0, with 11 bases in between. Germline loops: CDR1 SEHNR, CDR2 FQNEAQ (reference sequence). The DNA for the CDR3 is TGTGCCAGCAGCCCGGGGGAACGCTCTGGAAACACCATATATTTT. Translated, it gives CASSPGERSGNTIYF.

In DNA, the CDR3 is TGCAGTGCGGGGGCCACGGGGAGGGAGACCCAGTACTTC. It specifies CSAGATGRETQYF. This chain uses TRBV20-1 with TRBJ2-5; D tentatively reads TRBD1 or TRBD2 (6 bases each). The CDR3 spans 13 residues. V gave up 6 bases and J gave up 5 bases, with 16 bases separating them. Germline lookup yields CDR1 DFQATT and CDR2 SNEGSKA (reference sequence).

In regard to this clonotype: Sequence at one end of the junction differs from germline and may be a read error. The chain joins TRBV29-1 to TRBJ2-1, with TRBD2 as a possible D gene (6 bases). Germline CDR1 SQVTM, CDR2 ANQGSEA. This CDR3 has 15 amino acids. Here the CDR3 reads CSLVGLAPTYNEQLF. In nucleotides, the CDR3 is TGCAGCCTTGTAGGTCTAGCGCCCACCTACAATGAGCAGCTCTTC.

The chain carries TRBV28 and TRBJ1-4; 8 bases align to TRBD1. The CDR3 is made up of 17 amino acids. V shed 1 base, J shed 4 bases, and the junction held 8 bases outside the gene matches. Germline V gene lookup returns CDR1 MDHEN and CDR2 SYDVKM. The DNA for the CDR3 is TGTGCCAGCAGTTTATCAGGGGGCGAGGCAGATAATGAAAAACTGTTTTTT. As protein: CASSLSGGEADNEKLFF.

This clonotype was seen only a few times. The genes are TRBV7-2 and TRBJ2-5; D gene unclear. The CDR3 runs to 12 residues. The germline V gene encodes CDR1 SGHTA and CDR2 FQGNSA. Trimming left V 5 bases short and J 4 bases short, with 8 bases between. The CDR3 DNA follows: TGTGCCAGCAGCCCGGTAATAGAGACCCAGTACTTC. It is translated as CASSPVIETQYF.

This chain uses TRBV27 with TRBJ2-5; 7 nucleotides align to TRBD2. CDR1 is MNHEY and CDR2 is SMNVEV in the germline V gene (reference sequence). The CDR3 runs 14 residues. J gave up 1 base and V 6 bases, and 5 bases lay outside the gene matches. CDR3 DNA sequence: TGTGCCAGCAGCGATGGGGGGGTCCAAGAGACCCAGTACTTC. This encodes CASSDGGVQETQYF.

This clonotype has a handful of counts. The chain employs TRBV10-3 and TRBJ2-1; D remains unclear. The CDR3 consists of 16 residues. V was clipped by 3 bases and J by 9 bases, with 21 bases between them. In germline, CDR1 is ENHRY, CDR2 SYGVKD. CDR3 protein: CAISDSSTKRYGEQFF. DNA for the CDR3: TGTGCCATCAGTGATAGTTCCACTAAGAGATATGGTGAGCAGTTCTTC.

This chain uses TRBV20-1 with TRBJ2-3, with 12 bases aligning to TRBD2. In germline, CDR1 is DFQATT, CDR2 SNEGSKA (reference sequence). This CDR3 comprises 16 residues. J gave up 5 bases and V 4 bases, and 10 bases lay outside the gene matches. This CDR3 reads CSATNPSGRAKDTQYF. The CDR3 bases are TGCAGTGCTACGAACCCTAGCGGGAGGGCCAAAGATACGCAGTATTTT.

This clonotype has only a few counts. This chain links TRBV27 with TRBJ2-3; 9 nucleotides match TRBD2. Germline V lookup: CDR1 MNHEY, CDR2 SMNVEV (reference sequence). There are 16 residues in the CDR3. V lost 5 bases to trimming and J lost 0 bases; unmatched junction nucleotides: 6. CDR3 coding DNA: TGTGCCAGCAGTCCCAGACTAGCGGCTAGCACAGATACGCAGTATTTT. This codes for CASSPRLAASTDTQYF.

About this clonotype: A read error may produce the germline difference seen at one junction end. The J gene is TRBJ2-5, the V gene TRBV11-1; D gene uncertain. This CDR3 is 15 amino acids long. The germline V gene has CDR1 SGHAT and CDR2 FQDESV (reference sequence). The CDR3 nucleotides read TGTGCCAGCAGCTTAGGACCTACCGCCCAAGAGGCCCAGTACTTC. It codes for CASSLGPTAQEAQYF.

This chain joins TRBV20-1 and TRBJ2-5; 7 nucleotides align to TRBD2. Germline assignment: CDR1 DFQATT and CDR2 SNEGSKA (reference sequence). The CDR3 consists of 14 residues. The junction had 12 bases not matched to a gene; V was cut back by 7 bases and J by 4 bases. Here the CDR3 DNA reads TGCAGTGTCGATCTAGCGGAAGATAGAGAGACCCAGTACTTC. Encoded protein: CSVDLAEDRETQYF.

With regard to this clonotype: A junction boundary mismatches the germline segment, possibly from a read error. The J gene is TRBJ2-5, the V gene TRBV4-3, with D possibly matching TRBD1 (7 bases). Germline values: CDR1 LGHNA, CDR2 YSLEER. The CDR3 runs to 15 residues. The CDR3 spells CASNQGRSGGETQYF. Here the CDR3 DNA reads TGCGCCAGCAACCAAGGGCGCTCAGGGGGGGAGACCCAGTACTTC.

This rearrangement joins TRBV7-9 to TRBJ2-7, with D possibly being TRBD1 (7 bases). The V and J ends lost 6 bases and 3 bases respectively, with 21 bases between them. The CDR3 has 16 amino acids. Germline CDR1 SEHNR, CDR2 FQNEAQ (reference sequence). The CDR3: CASRDGRDSGHYEQYF. The CDR3 nucleotides are TGTGCCAGCAGAGACGGACGGGACAGCGGGCACTACGAGCAGTACTTC.

The CDR3 sequence is CASSSVNSYNEQFF. The CDR3 DNA follows: TGTGCCAGCAGTTCCGTCAACTCCTACAATGAGCAGTTCTTC. The rearrangement links TRBV28 to TRBJ2-1; D not certain. Trimming removed 4 bases from V and 0 bases from J, with 7 bases in between. Germline V gene lookup returns CDR1 MDHEN and CDR2 SYDVKM. The CDR3 sequence is 14 residues long.

This chain links TRBV11-2 with TRBJ2-5; TRBD1 aligns across 9 bases. Germline CDR1 SGHAT, CDR2 FQNNGV. V trimming: 4 bases; J trimming: 6 bases; junction bases outside the gene matches: 6. The CDR3 is made up of 14 amino acids. The chain's CDR3 is CASSSWDREKTQYF. The CDR3 region has the DNA TGTGCCAGCAGCTCCTGGGACAGGGAGAAGACCCAGTACTTC. Variable domain in full (rest from reference TRBV11-2 and TRBJ2-5): EAGVAQSPRYKIIEKRQSVAFWCNPISGHATLYWYQQILGQGPKLLIQFQNNGVVDDSQLPKDRFSAERLKGVDSTLKIQPAKLEDSAVYLCASSSWDREKTQYFGPGTRLLVL.

V is TRBV7-9 and J is TRBJ2-5; D is unclear. The end of the DNA fits TRBJ2-7 better, so the J call may be wrong. The CDR3 is 14 residues long. CDR1 and CDR2 (germline): SEHNR, FQNEAQ (reference sequence). The CDR3 region has the DNA TGTGCCAGCAGCTTCGCGACGGCTCCCTACGAGCAGTACTTC. Amino acid sequence: CASSFATAPYEQYF.

In its sample, this clonotype was seen a few times. The chain links TRBV6-2 or TRBV6-3 to TRBJ1-5; D unclear. V was trimmed by 2 bases and J by 15 bases, leaving 11 bases between them. This CDR3 is built from 11 residues. Looked up from germline, CDR1 is MNHEY and CDR2 is SVGEGT. CDR3 amino acids: CASSYGRRLHF. The CDR3 DNA reads as TGTGCCAGCAGTTACGGCCGGAGGCTGCATTTT.

In the case of this clonotype: Mismatch with germline at one junction end may stem from a read error. This chain uses TRBV27 with TRBJ2-2; 10 bases are shared with TRBD2. Germline CDR1 reads MNHEY; CDR2 reads SMNVEV (reference sequence). This CDR3 is 15 amino acids long. The CDR3 here is CASNLAGGNTGELFF. Written as DNA, the CDR3 is TGTGCCAGCAATTTAGCGGGAGGGAACACCGGGGAGCTGTTTTTT.